This T cell receptor (beta chain) originates from a study of blood T cell repertoires in COVID-19. Background on the study: The study drew acute and convalescent COVID-19 samples from the United States, Italy and Spain.

In the original analysis: Amplification from reference gene primers served as the basis for estimated nucleated cell counts. Using immunoSEQ multiplex PCR, the repertoire was profiled, and TCRdb retains in-frame clones only, with some absent. Clone size and V and J calls were adopted from that table, with D and trimming inferred from the DNA. The repertoire holds about 25,000 clones, with 83% as singletons. The V segment lost 2 bases and the J segment 2 bases; nucleotides outside the gene matches: 4. Germline CDR1 reads SGHTA; CDR2 reads FQGNSA. The CDR3 is 15 amino acids. The rearrangement uses TRBV7-2 and TRBJ2-7, with 9 bases lining up with TRBD2. Sequenced material: peripheral blood. The TCR was taken from a human donor in a cohort sampled during active COVID-19. CDR3 sequence: CASSLYSGGAYEQYF. CDR3 nucleotides: TGTGCCAGCAGCTTATATAGCGGGGGAGCCTACGAGCAGTACTTC.